What follows are 25 T cell receptor beta chains derived from one specimen sequenced in a study of beta chain features in type 1 diabetes. Every isolated RNA sample was fully reverse transcribed, so sequencing captured expressed TCRB transcripts. Produced via immunoSEQ multiplex PCR; TCRdb's table is partial and in-frame only. The sample gives around 140,000 clones, about an eighth of which show up once; approximately 1.3% is in the top ten. Study results and caveats: Significant though moderate, a shortening of TCRB CDR3s appeared in all four CD4+ subsets of Type 1 diabetes patients.

These TCRs' antigens remain unknown. Sequences were obtained from central memory CD4+ T cells from blood. The receptors were sampled from a man younger than 35 with type 1 diabetes.

This clone was picked up a small number of times. This chain links TRBV2 with TRBJ2-1; 9 nucleotides line up with TRBD2. Germline CDR1 SNHLY, CDR2 FYNNEI. The CDR3 totals 14 residues. Trimming removed 9 bases from V and 4 bases from J; junction bases left unmatched: 7. DNA of the CDR3: TGTGCCAGTCGTCCGCTAGCGGGGTACAATGAGCAGTTCTTC. Translated, it gives CASRPLAGYNEQFF.

The V call is TRBV18, the J call TRBJ1-5; D unresolved. The CDR3 extends over 12 amino acids. The V gene's germline CDR1 is KGHSH and CDR2 LQKENI. V lost 5 bases to trimming and J lost 5 bases, with 7 bases between them. The CDR3 region has the DNA TGTGCCAGCTCAGAGGTAGATCAGCCCCAGCATTTT. Protein: CASSEVDQPQHF. Together with reference TRBV18 and TRBJ1-5, the CDR3 gives the full variable domain: NAGVMQNPRHLVRRRGQEARLRCSPMKGHSHVYWYRQLPEEGLKFMVYLQKENIIDESGMPKERFSAEFPKEGPSILRIQQVVRGDSAAYFCASSEVDQPQHFGDGTRLSIL.

This clone has more than one count but fewer than ten. The CDR3 DNA is TGCGCCAGCAGCCAAGAATGGGGTGAGCAGTTCTTC. This gives the protein CASSQEWGEQFF. The chain recombines TRBV4-1 with TRBJ2-1; no clear D. CDR3 size: 12 residues. The V end was cut by 0 bases, the J end by 9 bases, with 6 bases between. The germline CDR1 and CDR2 sequences are MGHRA and YSYEKL.

This clone was found a few times. The V gene is TRBV29-1, the J gene TRBJ1-4; no firm D call. Germline V CDR1 and CDR2: SQVTM, ANQGSEA. V shed 7 bases and J shed 4 bases, with 10 bases lying between them. This CDR3 contains 12 residues. CDR3 sequence: CSASLGNEKLFF. The CDR3 DNA reads as TGCAGCGCCTCCCTGGGTAATGAAAAACTGTTTTTT. Supplemented by reference TRBV29-1 and TRBJ1-4, the full variable domain reads SAVISQKPSRDICQRGTSLTIQCQVDSQVTMMFWYRQQPGQSLTLIATANQGSEATYESGFVIDKFPISRPNLTFSTLTVSNMSPEDSSIYLCSASLGNEKLFFGSGTQLSVL.

This clone was seen a few times. The rearrangement uses TRBV10-3 and TRBJ1-5, with D unclear. This CDR3 region has 14 residues. V was cut by 0 bases and J by 5 bases, with 8 bases left in between. Germline V CDR1 and CDR2: ENHRY, SYGVKD. CDR3 amino acids: CAISESWGDQPQHF. CDR3 bases: TGTGCCATCAGTGAGTCATGGGGAGATCAGCCCCAGCATTTT.

The table lists this clone with a few counts. This rearrangement joins TRBV30 to TRBJ2-7; 7 bases map to TRBD1. The CDR3 loop spans 15 amino acids. Germline CDR1 is GTSNPN and CDR2 is SVGIG (reference sequence). J lost 7 bases, V lost 3 bases, and 15 bases had no gene match. The CDR3 spells CAWRSPQGTSMEQYF. CDR3 DNA sequence: TGTGCCTGGAGATCACCACAGGGGACATCGATGGAGCAGTACTTC.

The rearrangement uses TRBV28 and TRBJ2-7, with 10 bases lining up with TRBD1. Unmatched junction bases numbered 14, after V lost 7 bases and J lost 2 bases. The CDR3 is 17 amino acids. Germline values: CDR1 MDHEN, CDR2 SYDVKM. CDR3 loop: CASNSNPGQGTPYEQYF. CDR3 in DNA: TGTGCCAGCAATTCAAACCCGGGACAGGGGACCCCCTACGAGCAGTACTTC.

The table lists this clone with a few counts. The chain recombines TRBV19 with TRBJ1-1; perhaps TRBD1 as D (6 bases). Germline CDR1 and CDR2: LNHDA and SQIVND (reference sequence). Trimming stripped 3 bases from V and 8 bases from J, with 19 bases between. The CDR3 is made up of 15 amino acids. CDR3 nucleotide sequence: TGTGCCAGTAGTATTCAACAGGGCGGCTACGGGGAAGCTTTCTTT. It encodes CASSIQQGGYGEAFF.

This clone came up many times. The chain couples TRBV7-3 to TRBJ1-6; D might be TRBD1 (5 bases). The germline V gene encodes CDR1 SGHTA and CDR2 FQGTGA. This CDR3 is 15 amino acids long. Between the trimmed V and J ends, which lost 5 bases and 8 bases, there was a span of 16 bases. The CDR3 DNA reads as TGTGCCAGCAGCCCTTCGGGCACGGGACATTCACCCCTCCACTTT. Its protein product is CASSPSGTGHSPLHF. Variable domain in full (rest from reference TRBV7-3 and TRBJ1-6): GAGVSQTPSNKVTEKGKYVELRCDPISGHTALYWYRQSLGQGPEFLIYFQGTGAADDSGLPNDRFFAVRPEGSVSTLKIQRTERGDSAVYLCASSPSGTGHSPLHFGNGTRLTVT.

Ten or more counts support this clone. V usage is TRBV5-1 and J usage is TRBJ2-3, with D perhaps given as TRBD1 or TRBD2 (5 bases each). Germline V CDR1 and CDR2: SGHRS, YFSETQ. Trimming took off 0 bases at V and 3 bases at J, with 11 bases between the two ends. This CDR3 contains 15 residues. The CDR3 loop reads CASSLEGRETDTQYF. CDR3 bases: TGCGCCAGCAGCTTGGAAGGCAGGGAGACAGATACGCAGTATTTT.

This clone was seen only a few times. The chain uses TRBV9 and TRBJ2-5; D gene ambiguous. Germline-derived CDR1 and CDR2 are SGDLS and YYNGEE. This CDR3 has 13 amino acids. Trimming took off 3 bases at V and 0 bases at J, with 6 bases between the two ends. The CDR3 sequence: CASSGQNQETQYF. The CDR3 coding sequence is TGTGCCAGCAGCGGACAAAACCAAGAGACCCAGTACTTC. Filled out from reference TRBV9 and TRBJ2-5, the complete variable domain reads DSGVTQTPKHLITATGQRVTLRCSPRSGDLSVYWYQQSLDQGLQFLIQYYNGEERAKGNILERFSAQQFPDLHSELNLSSLELGDSALYFCASSGQNQETQYFGPGTRLLVL.

This chain links TRBV6-5 with TRBJ2-5; TRBD2 might be the D (6 bases). Germline V gene lookup returns CDR1 MNHEY and CDR2 SVGAGI. This CDR3 has 14 amino acids. Trimming took off 10 bases at V and 0 bases at J, with 15 bases between the two ends. CDR3 loop: CATHSGGYQETQYF. CDR3 in DNA: TGTGCCACCCATAGCGGTGGATACCAAGAGACCCAGTACTTC.

This sequence joins TRBV18 and TRBJ1-5, with D maybe TRBD1 (5 bases). The CDR3 loop spans 14 amino acids. Germline V lookup: CDR1 KGHSH, CDR2 LQKENI. With 5 bases removed from V and 3 bases from J, the gap between germline ends came to 11 bases. The CDR3 reads CASSDGHNNQPQHF. CDR3 DNA sequence: TGTGCCAGCTCAGACGGACACAACAATCAGCCCCAGCATTTT.

The chain uses TRBV11-3 and TRBJ2-7; D possibly corresponds to TRBD1 (6 bases). V lost 6 bases, J lost 6 bases, and 18 bases lay in between. Looked up from germline, CDR1 is SGHNT and CDR2 is YENEEA. The CDR3 extends over 14 amino acids. The CDR3 region is CASRLNQGRVEQYF. The DNA of the CDR3 is TGTGCCAGCAGGTTAAATCAGGGGCGGGTCGAGCAGTACTTC.

This clone has more than one count but fewer than ten. The chain recombines TRBV6-6 with TRBJ1-4, with 8 bases matching TRBD1. V dropped 4 bases and J dropped 8; count of bases not matched to a gene: 6. Germline CDR1 and CDR2: MNHNY and SVGAGI (reference sequence). CDR3 size: 14 residues. CDR3 DNA: TGTGCCAGCAGTTTCGGACAGGGTTGGGAAAAACTGTTTTTT. It is translated as CASSFGQGWEKLFF.

In its sample, this clone was seen a few times. The V gene is TRBV2, the J gene TRBJ2-4; TRBD1 might be the D (5 bases). The germline V and J ends were trimmed by 3 bases and 8 bases, with 17 bases remaining between them. CDR3 length equals 15 residues. The germline CDR1 and CDR2 sequences are SNHLY and FYNNEI. CDR3 protein: CASSEVWQGGDIQYF. CDR3 nucleotide sequence: TGTGCCAGCAGTGAGGTTTGGCAGGGCGGTGACATTCAGTACTTC.

This chain uses TRBV19 with TRBJ2-3, with 8 positions matching TRBD2. The CDR3 is 15 residues long. The V and J ends lost 10 bases and 2 bases, in that order; junction bases with no gene match: 11. CDR1 is LNHDA, CDR2 SQIVND, per germline (reference sequence). The CDR3 loop is CATASERGLTDTQYF. Here the CDR3 DNA reads TGTGCCACCGCCTCGGAGCGGGGGCTCACAGATACGCAGTATTTT.

This clone was seen a handful of times. This rearrangement joins TRBV13 to TRBJ1-4; TRBD1 matches 7 bases. J gave up 8 bases and V 5 bases, and 11 bases lay outside the gene matches. Per germline, CDR1 PRHDT and CDR2 FYEKMQ (reference sequence). This CDR3 spans 15 amino acids. The CDR3 sequence is CASSLNRGMGEKLFF. The CDR3 nucleotides are TGTGCCAGCAGCCTAAACAGGGGCATGGGGGAAAAACTGTTTTTT. Full variable domain (missing parts from reference TRBV13 and TRBJ1-4): AAGVIQSPRHLIKEKRETATLKCYPIPRHDTVYWYQQGPGQDPQFLISFYEKMQSDKGSIPDRFSAQQFSDYHSELNMSSLELGDSALYFCASSLNRGMGEKLFFGSGTQLSVL.

The chain employs TRBV5-1 and TRBJ1-1, with D tentatively TRBD1 (5 bases). Germline V lookup: CDR1 SGHRS, CDR2 YFSETQ. CDR3 size: 15 residues. Trimming pared 7 bases from V and 1 base from J, leaving 17 bases between. DNA for the CDR3: TGCGCCAGCTGTCTGGTCGGGGCAACGAACACTGAAGCTTTCTTT. It yields the protein CASCLVGATNTEAFF.

This clone was detected only a few times. The CDR3 spells CASSLGQGGWELFF. In nucleotides, the CDR3 is TGTGCCAGCAGCTTAGGACAGGGCGGATGGGAGCTGTTTTTT. The chain employs TRBV7-2 and TRBJ2-2, with 7 bases fitting TRBD1. Germline assignment: CDR1 SGHTA and CDR2 FQGNSA. The CDR3 consists of 14 residues. Trimming took 1 base from V and 9 from J; bases not matched to a gene: 5.

The chain carries TRBV6-1 and TRBJ1-2; D uncertain. This CDR3 contains 13 residues. Trimming cost V 6 bases and J 5 bases, with 13 bases left between them. CDR1 and CDR2 from the germline V gene are MNHNS and SASEGT. The CDR3 is CASSLADDYGYTF. The CDR3, as DNA: TGTGCCAGCAGCTTGGCGGACGATTATGGCTACACCTTC.

This clone was detected a few times. The rearrangement uses TRBV7-9 and TRBJ1-5; D is unclear. The length of the CDR3 is 14 residues. The germline V and J ends were trimmed by 9 bases and 4 bases, with 16 bases remaining between them. CDR1 is SEHNR and CDR2 is FQNEAQ in the germline V gene (reference sequence). The CDR3 bases are TGTGCCAGTTCACTCGGACGGGAAAATCAGCCCCAGCATTTT. It yields the protein CASSLGRENQPQHF.

This clone occurred once. The CDR3 region has the DNA TGTGCCATCAGTGGAGGACAGGGCCTCTTAAGCACAGATACGCAGTATTTT. Its protein product is CAISGGQGLLSTDTQYF. This chain uses TRBV10-3 with TRBJ2-3, with 8 bases identical to TRBD1. Germline-derived CDR1 and CDR2 are ENHRY and SYGVKD. There are 17 residues in the CDR3. After removal of 4 bases from V and 0 bases from J, the junction contained 9 bases not matched to a gene.

V is TRBV7-2 and J is TRBJ1-2; TRBD1 is a possible D gene (6 bases). Germline lookup yields CDR1 SGHTA and CDR2 FQGNSA. CDR3 length: 16 amino acids. Trimming removed 2 bases at V and 8 bases at J, with 21 bases between. CDR3 coding DNA: TGTGCCAGCAGCTTAAGGCGACTACAGGGAACGAAGGGCTACACCTTC. Translation: CASSLRRLQGTKGYTF.

The CDR3 DNA sequence: TGTGCCAGCAGCTTGGGACAAAAAACAGGTGGCTACACCTTC. Its protein is CASSLGQKTGGYTF. The V call is TRBV7-2, the J call TRBJ1-2; D perhaps matches TRBD1 (6 bases). The CDR3 spans 14 residues. V shed 3 bases and J shed 7 bases, with 15 bases lying between them. CDR1 SGHTA and CDR2 FQGNSA come from the germline V gene.